This T cell receptor (beta chain) was sequenced in a study of cytomegalovirus exposure and HLA in healthy donors. The CDR3 totals 13 residues. Germline lookup yields CDR1 SGHKS and CDR2 YYEKEE (reference sequence). Trimming removed 3 bases from V and 4 bases from J, with 8 bases in between. Study-wide points: The authors later found most CMV-associated TCR beta chains appeared HLA-restricted.

PCR involved 60 Vbeta and 13 Jbeta primers. Some clones are missing from TCRdb's copy, which holds only in-frame ones; the method was immunoSEQ multiplex PCR. The sample holds about 220,000 clones, over 80% seen once. Of note for this clone: Its antigen remains unidentified.

The sequence was collected from a woman aged 40 to 50 in good health and CMV-seropositive. Source material: PBMCs. J is TRBJ1-5 and V is TRBV5-5, with a weak D call TRBD1 (5 bases). The CDR3 loop is CASSWGGNQPQHF. The CDR3, as DNA: TGTGCCAGCAGCTGGGGGGGTAATCAGCCCCAGCATTTT.